The T cell receptor (beta chain) under discussion was sequenced for a study of OX40 agonist ivuxolimab in advanced cancers. This CDR3 comprises 15 residues. The J segment lost 6 bases and the V segment lost 2 bases, leaving 4 bases of the junction unmatched. Germline assignment: CDR1 MNHNY and CDR2 SVGAGI (reference sequence). Assay: immunoSEQ multiplex PCR; the TCRdb copy retains only in-frame clones and omits some. This table holds about 77,000 clones, around 82% found once. The rearrangement uses TRBV6-6 and TRBJ1-4; 9 positions agree with TRBD1. The sequence was collected from an adult with an advanced solid tumor such as melanoma, head and neck, liver or kidney cancer. The source material was CD4+ or CD8+ T cells sorted from blood, sampled in a trial of the OX40 agonist ivuxolimab. CDR3 nucleotide sequence: TGTGCCAGCAGTTACCGACAGGGGGTGGATGAAAAACTGTTTTTT. Its protein product is CASSYRQGVDEKLFF.